The clone carrying this T cell receptor (beta chain) was seen many times. Amplified regions were TCR beta CDR3 sequences from RNA transcripts. The TCR CDR3 first-round RT-PCR relied on the HTBI primer set. MiXCR was run by TCRdb on the multiplex PCR reads, yielding one entry per CDR3 protein. The profile covers around 500,000 distinct CDR3 sequences, with 12% to 15% appearing a single time and approximately 15% taken by the ten largest. The length of the CDR3 is 15 residues. CDR1 and CDR2 (germline): MNHEY, SVGEGT. The J segment lost 2 bases and the V segment lost 5 bases, leaving 7 bases of the junction unmatched. Patients with uncontrolled infections, other autoimmune diseases, pregnancy or lactation were excluded. PBMCs came from 9 to 10 ml fresh peripheral blood. These data are taken from a study of T cells in Graves' hyperthyroidism and ophthalmopathy. Study information: At the time of initial diagnosis and before any treatment, peripheral blood was collected.

The specimen sequenced was blood. The J gene is TRBJ2-3, the V gene TRBV6-2 or TRBV6-3; the match to TRBD2 covers 7 bases. The clonotype comes from a woman in her thirties or forties with Graves' hyperthyroidism. CDR3 in amino acids: CASSNTGLPTDTQYF. The DNA for the CDR3 is TGTGCCAGCAGTAACACGGGACTACCCACAGATACGCAGTATTTT.